What follows are 29 T cell receptor beta chains derived from one specimen sequenced in a study of cytomegalovirus exposure and HLA in healthy donors. The PCR made use of 60 Vbeta and 13 Jbeta primers. Data came from immunoSEQ multiplex PCR; TCRdb stores just in-frame clones and leaves some out. Among 100,000 to 150,000 clones, around 80% were seen once, and the ten largest hold 2% to 2.5%. The material sequenced was PBMCs. These receptors were collected from a man aged 25 to 40 in good health and CMV-seronegative.

This chain joins TRBV6-1 and TRBJ1-6, with TRBD1 matching 9 bases. Germline-derived CDR1 and CDR2 are MNHNS and SASEGT. J was trimmed by 11 bases and V by 3 bases; bases with no gene match: 8. This CDR3 spans 15 amino acids. CDR3 protein: CASSEWTGERTPLHF. CDR3 coding DNA: TGTGCCAGCAGTGAGTGGACAGGGGAGCGGACACCCCTCCACTTT.

The genes are TRBV6-1 and TRBJ1-5; maybe TRBD1 (5 bases). This CDR3 region has 13 residues. The germline V gene encodes CDR1 MNHNS and CDR2 SASEGT. Trimming removed 11 bases from V and 2 bases from J, with 13 bases in between. CDR3 amino acids: CARGGYGNQPQHF. The DNA for the CDR3 is TGTGCCCGGGGGGGGTATGGCAATCAGCCCCAGCATTTT.

This chain links TRBV5-1 with TRBJ2-1; 7 bases align to TRBD1. J lost 3 bases, V lost 1 base, and 1 base had no gene match. This CDR3 region has 14 residues. Germline V gives CDR1 SGHRS, CDR2 YFSETQ. The CDR3 protein is CASSLRTGYNEQFF. CDR3 DNA sequence: TGCGCCAGCAGCTTGAGGACAGGCTACAATGAGCAGTTCTTC.

This sequence joins TRBV5-1 and TRBJ1-1; the match to TRBD1 covers 10 bases. The CDR3 length is 14 residues. Germline CDR1 and CDR2: SGHRS and YFSETQ. V shed 3 bases and J 4 bases; nucleotides not matched to a gene: 3. CDR3 coding DNA: TGCGCCAGCAGCTCCGGGACAGGGGTCACTGAAGCTTTCTTT. Protein product: CASSSGTGVTEAFF.

The V gene is TRBV14, the J gene TRBJ1-6, with D unresolved. Per germline, CDR1 SGHDN and CDR2 FVKESK. Trimming shortened V by 0 bases and J by 4 bases, and 7 bases separated the two germline ends. The CDR3 runs 15 residues. CDR3 DNA sequence: TGTGCCAGCAGCCAAGACGGAGGGTATAATTCACCCCTCCACTTT. Its protein is CASSQDGGYNSPLHF.

The chain employs TRBV27 and TRBJ1-5, with 9 bases lining up with TRBD1. V lost 6 bases to trimming and J lost 5 bases; unmatched junction nucleotides: 8. The CDR3 runs 15 residues. Germline CDR1 and CDR2: MNHEY and SMNVEV (reference sequence). CDR3 in DNA: TGTGCCAGCAGGGCCTCGACAGGGGGAGATCAGCCCCAGCATTTT. Its protein product is CASRASTGGDQPQHF.

The rearrangement joins TRBV15 to TRBJ1-2; the D gene is possibly TRBD1 (5 bases). Looked up from germline, CDR1 is LNHNV and CDR2 is YYDKDF (reference sequence). With 5 bases removed from V and 4 bases from J, the gap between germline ends came to 8 bases. This CDR3 contains 12 residues. The CDR3, as DNA: TGTGCCACCAGCTCGGGGGGCTATGGCTACACCTTC. It yields the protein CATSSGGYGYTF.

The chain carries TRBV18 and TRBJ2-1; unclear D gene. CDR1 and CDR2 (germline): KGHSH, LQKENI. The CDR3 consists of 12 residues. V was pared by 4 bases and J by 9 bases, with 10 bases between. CDR3: CASSLEGGEQFF. The CDR3 DNA follows: TGTGCCAGCTCACTCGAAGGCGGTGAGCAGTTCTTC.

This clone was seen only a few times. The V gene is TRBV28, the J gene TRBJ2-2, with TRBD1 matching over 8 bases. Germline lookup yields CDR1 MDHEN and CDR2 SYDVKM. V trimming: 5 bases; J trimming: 6 bases; junction bases outside the gene matches: 14. This CDR3 comprises 17 residues. CDR3 amino acids: CASSPPGQGVYPGELFF. The CDR3, as DNA: TGTGCCAGCAGTCCCCCCGGACAGGGAGTATACCCCGGGGAGCTGTTTTTT.

The J gene is TRBJ1-2, the V gene TRBV18; D is unresolved. Germline CDR1 and CDR2: KGHSH and LQKENI. V shed 3 bases and J shed 3 bases, with 11 bases lying between them. The CDR3 runs to 14 residues. CDR3 nucleotide sequence: TGTGCCAGCTCACCCACCTCAGTCGACTATGGCTACACCTTC. It yields the protein CASSPTSVDYGYTF.

V usage is TRBV4-3 and J usage is TRBJ1-6, with 8 bases identical to TRBD1. Germline V gene data show CDR1 as LGHNA and CDR2 as YSLEER. J lost 6 bases, V lost 6 bases, and 4 bases had no gene match. This CDR3 region has 14 residues. CDR3 nucleotides: TGCGCCAGCAGTCGGGACAGGCGTAATTCACCCCTCCACTTT. Protein sequence: CASSRDRRNSPLHF.

The gene calls are TRBV5-8 and TRBJ2-5; no reliable D call. Trimming cost V 4 bases and J 1 base, with 11 bases left between them. Germline V gene sequence: CDR1 SGHTS, CDR2 YDEGEE. The CDR3 has 14 residues. CDR3 region: CASSLAEVQETQYF. In DNA, the CDR3 is TGTGCCAGCAGCCTGGCAGAGGTCCAAGAGACCCAGTACTTC.

V is TRBV19 and J is TRBJ2-2; D may be TRBD1 (6 bases). Trimming cost V 3 bases and J 5 bases, with 13 bases left between them. The germline V gene encodes CDR1 LNHDA and CDR2 SQIVND (reference sequence). The CDR3 consists of 15 residues. CDR3 sequence (DNA): TGTGCCAGTAGTATCACCAGGGGAAGTACCGGGGAGCTGTTTTTT. Translating it yields CASSITRGSTGELFF.

This chain joins TRBV5-1 and TRBJ2-5, with a weak D call TRBD2 (6 bases). Trimming left V 3 bases short and J 2 bases short, with 14 bases between. The CDR3 runs 15 residues. Germline CDR1 SGHRS, CDR2 YFSETQ. The CDR3, as DNA: TGCGCCAGCAGCTCGGGGTTGGCGGGGCAAGAGACCCAGTACTTC. It translates to CASSSGLAGQETQYF.

The CDR3 sequence is CSVERQGKYGYTF. CDR3 sequence (DNA): TGCAGCGTTGAACGGCAGGGGAAGTATGGCTACACCTTC. The V gene is TRBV29-1, the J gene TRBJ1-2, with D perhaps TRBD1 (6 bases). This CDR3 spans 13 amino acids. Looked up from germline, CDR1 is SQVTM and CDR2 is ANQGSEA. V was trimmed by 2 bases and J by 5 bases, leaving 12 bases between them.

The rearrangement joins TRBV5-1 to TRBJ2-6; 9 bases map to TRBD1. CDR1 is SGHRS and CDR2 is YFSETQ in the germline V gene. The CDR3 sequence is 17 residues long. With 3 bases clipped from V and 0 bases from J, the junction kept 4 bases outside the gene matches. The chain's CDR3 is CASSSGQGNSGANVLTF. The DNA of the CDR3 is TGCGCCAGCAGCTCGGGACAGGGAAACTCTGGGGCCAACGTCCTGACTTTC.

The CDR3 here is CASSSDSNYGYTF. Written as DNA, the CDR3 is TGTGCCAGCAGCTCAGACAGCAACTATGGCTACACCTTC. The J gene is TRBJ1-2, the V gene TRBV7-8; maybe TRBD1 (5 bases). CDR1 and CDR2 (germline): SGHVS, FQNEAQ. The CDR3 extends over 13 amino acids. With 4 bases removed from V and 2 bases from J, the gap between germline ends came to 8 bases.

This chain uses TRBV7-2 with TRBJ2-7; TRBD2 matches at 13 bases. This CDR3 has 17 amino acids. Germline V gene lookup returns CDR1 SGHTA and CDR2 FQGNSA. With 2 bases clipped from V and 6 bases from J, the junction kept 10 bases outside the gene matches. The CDR3 region has the DNA TGTGCCAGCAGCTTAACGGCGACTAGCGGGGGGCTACGCGAGCAGTACTTC. Protein: CASSLTATSGGLREQYF.

The rearrangement joins TRBV27 to TRBJ2-4; TRBD1 aligns across 9 bases. Trimming took 8 bases from V and 5 from J; bases not matched to a gene: 7. This CDR3 has 14 residues. Germline V gene data show CDR1 as MNHEY and CDR2 as SMNVEV (reference sequence). DNA of the CDR3: TGTGCCAGCGGGGACAGGGAATATCAAAACATTCAGTACTTC. The encoded protein is CASGDREYQNIQYF.

In its sample, this clone was seen once. This chain links TRBV7-2 with TRBJ2-3, with unresolved D. V was trimmed by 1 base and J by 5 bases, leaving 10 bases between them. Germline V gives CDR1 SGHTA, CDR2 FQGNSA. The CDR3 is 14 residues long. CDR3 protein: CASSLGAPQDTQYF. The DNA for the CDR3 is TGTGCCAGCAGCTTAGGGGCGCCTCAAGATACGCAGTATTTT.

The chain joins TRBV20-1 to TRBJ1-5; no definite D call. CDR1 DFQATT and CDR2 SNEGSKA come from the germline V gene (reference sequence). V was trimmed by 5 bases and J by 9 bases, leaving 11 bases between them. CDR3 length equals 11 residues. The DNA for the CDR3 is TGCAGTGCTGGGCGAGAAGGGCCCCAGCATTTT. It codes for CSAGREGPQHF.

The chain uses TRBV9 and TRBJ2-5; weak D call: TRBD1 (5 bases). The germline V gene has CDR1 SGDLS and CDR2 YYNGEE. V was shortened by 0 bases and J by 2 bases, with 11 bases between the two germline ends. This CDR3 spans 15 amino acids. In DNA form, the CDR3 reads TGTGCCAGCAGCGTAGGGGGCATCCGACAAGAGACCCAGTACTTC. Protein sequence: CASSVGGIRQETQYF. The whole variable domain, remainder taken from reference TRBV9 and TRBJ2-5, is DSGVTQTPKHLITATGQRVTLRCSPRSGDLSVYWYQQSLDQGLQFLIQYYNGEERAKGNILERFSAQQFPDLHSELNLSSLELGDSALYFCASSVGGIRQETQYFGPGTRLLVL.

The V gene is TRBV27, the J gene TRBJ1-3; TRBD1 matches at 9 bases. Looked up from germline, CDR1 is MNHEY and CDR2 is SMNVEV (reference sequence). The V segment lost 4 bases and the J segment 0 bases; nucleotides outside the gene matches: 4. This CDR3 has 16 amino acids. This CDR3 is CASSSSTGGSGNTIYF. CDR3 bases: TGTGCCAGCAGTTCCTCGACAGGGGGCTCTGGAAACACCATATATTTT.

This clone was seen more than once but under ten times. This sequence joins TRBV15 and TRBJ1-2; 9 nucleotides align to TRBD1. The V and J ends lost 4 bases and 3 bases, in that order; junction bases with no gene match: 6. This CDR3 has 15 residues. Germline-derived CDR1 and CDR2 are LNHNV and YYDKDF (reference sequence). The CDR3 here is CATSTNRGLDYGYTF. In DNA, the CDR3 is TGTGCCACCAGCACCAACAGGGGGCTCGACTATGGCTACACCTTC.

The J gene is TRBJ1-1, the V gene TRBV18; D not certain. The CDR3 has 14 residues. Germline CDR1 and CDR2: KGHSH and LQKENI. V lost 8 bases, J lost 0 bases, and 13 bases lay in between. CDR3 protein: CASRDSIMNTEAFF. The CDR3 DNA reads as TGTGCCAGCCGGGATTCCATAATGAACACTGAAGCTTTCTTT.

Written as DNA, the CDR3 is TGCGCCAGCAGATACGGACAGGGGGAAGACGAGCAGTACTTC. Translated, it gives CASRYGQGEDEQYF. This chain joins TRBV5-1 and TRBJ2-5; 10 bases fit TRBD1. The J call may be wrong; the DNA end is better matched by TRBJ2-7. CDR3 length equals 14 residues. Germline assignment: CDR1 SGHRS and CDR2 YFSETQ.

The J gene is TRBJ2-2, the V gene TRBV27, with 7 bases lining up with TRBD1. This CDR3 has 16 residues. CDR1 is MNHEY, CDR2 SMNVEV, per germline (reference sequence). V trimming: 7 bases; J trimming: 2 bases; junction bases outside the gene matches: 10. The chain's CDR3 is CASTWRWDSNTGELFF. The CDR3 nucleotides read TGTGCCAGCACCTGGCGTTGGGACAGTAACACCGGGGAGCTGTTTTTT.

The J gene is TRBJ1-6, the V gene TRBV5-1; a possible D gene is TRBD1 (5 bases). The CDR3 has 14 amino acids. CDR1 is SGHRS, CDR2 YFSETQ, per germline. V was cut by 7 bases and J by 7 bases, with 15 bases left in between. The DNA for the CDR3 is TGCGCCAGCGCCAAGACAGCCTCAAATTCACCCCTCCACTTT. It codes for CASAKTASNSPLHF.

V usage is TRBV6-5 and J usage is TRBJ2-7; TRBD2 is a possible D gene (7 bases). Deletions cut 0 bases from V and 4 bases from J, with 16 bases between. This CDR3 is 16 amino acids long. Per germline, CDR1 MNHEY and CDR2 SVGAGI. The CDR3 loop reads CASSYSGAGAGYEQYF. The CDR3 DNA sequence: TGTGCCAGCAGTTACTCGGGGGCGGGGGCCGGGTACGAGCAGTACTTC.